A selection of T cell receptor beta chains follows, all from one sample in a study of CD4+ T cells in melanoma. Some clones are missing from TCRdb's copy, which holds only in-frame ones; the method was immunoSEQ multiplex PCR. The sample has 9,000 to 10,000 clones, around 70% seen once; the top ten hold roughly a fifth. The specimen sequenced was peripheral blood. The receptor set was obtained from a human donor with melanoma. Each CDR3 is given with its conserved first and last residue. Each record gives: J gene, D gene, V gene, clone size, CDR3 protein, CDR3 DNA. A D gene is named only where the DNA matches it firmly. The size of a clone is reported for some rows only, either as once, few or many, or as a class for expanded clones.

j_call: TRBJ2-7; d_call: NA; v_call: TRBV5-1; clone_size: NA; cdr3_aa: CASSQGTRDKQYF; cdr3_nt: TGCGCCAGCAGCCAGGGTACGAGGGATAAGCAGTACTTC
j_call: TRBJ1-2; d_call: TRBD1; v_call: TRBV29-1; clone_size: once; cdr3_aa: CSVEATGGSYTF; cdr3_nt: TGCAGCGTTGAAGCGACAGGGGGCAGCTACACCTTC
j_call: TRBJ2-2; d_call: NA; v_call: TRBV27; clone_size: large; cdr3_aa: CASLIHREVRTGELFF; cdr3_nt: TGTGCCAGCCTTATCCACAGGGAGGTACGCACCGGGGAGCTGTTTTTT
j_call: TRBJ1-1; d_call: NA; v_call: TRBV18; clone_size: once; cdr3_aa: CASSPRGGTMNTEAFF; cdr3_nt: TGTGCCAGCTCACCACGGGGGGGAACCATGAACACTGAAGCTTTCTTT
j_call: TRBJ2-7; d_call: NA; v_call: TRBV7-6; clone_size: few; cdr3_aa: CASSPPGTYEQYF; cdr3_nt: TGTGCCAGCAGCCCGCCTGGGACCTACGAGCAGTACTTC
j_call: TRBJ2-7; d_call: TRBD2; v_call: TRBV10-3; clone_size: NA; cdr3_aa: CAISESQASGGYDRYEQYF; cdr3_nt: TGTGCCATCAGTGAGTCGCAGGCTAGCGGGGGATACGACCGCTACGAGCAGTACTTC
j_call: TRBJ1-1; d_call: TRBD1; v_call: TRBV29-1; clone_size: few; cdr3_aa: CSVQGVAEAFF; cdr3_nt: TGCAGCGTCCAGGGGGTGGCTGAAGCTTTCTTT
j_call: TRBJ2-1; d_call: NA; v_call: TRBV18; clone_size: NA; cdr3_aa: CASSPPQGIYNEQFF; cdr3_nt: TGTGCCAGCTCACCACCACAGGGAATATACAATGAGCAGTTCTTC
j_call: TRBJ2-7; d_call: NA; v_call: TRBV5-1; clone_size: NA; cdr3_aa: CASSSENTFPYEQYF; cdr3_nt: TGCGCCAGCAGCAGTGAGAACACCTTTCCCTACGAGCAGTACTTC
j_call: TRBJ2-7; d_call: NA; v_call: TRBV29-1; clone_size: NA; cdr3_aa: CSVVSRTPGSFEQYF; cdr3_nt: TGCAGCGTTGTTTCCAGGACTCCGGGATCGTTCGAGCAGTACTTC
j_call: TRBJ1-1; d_call: NA; v_call: TRBV6-1; clone_size: NA; cdr3_aa: CASSDPRIQGNTEAFF; cdr3_nt: TGTGCCAGCAGTGACCCAAGAATACAGGGGAACACTGAAGCTTTCTTT
j_call: TRBJ2-3; d_call: NA; v_call: TRBV7-3; clone_size: NA; cdr3_aa: CASRAGTGTDTQYF; cdr3_nt: TGTGCCAGCAGGGCCGGGACTGGCACAGATACGCAGTATTTT
j_call: TRBJ2-7; d_call: NA; v_call: TRBV7-6; clone_size: NA; cdr3_aa: CASSLSGNSYEQYF; cdr3_nt: TGTGCCAGCAGCTTATCGGGCAATTCCTACGAGCAGTACTTC
j_call: TRBJ2-6; d_call: NA; v_call: TRBV11-3; clone_size: few; cdr3_aa: CASSSTGLGANVLTF; cdr3_nt: TGTGCCAGCAGCTCCACGGGCTTGGGGGCCAACGTCCTGACTTTC